This paragraph covers one T cell receptor (beta chain) sequence. The data belong to a study of control samples from healthy donors and cancer patients. The CDR3 is made up of 13 amino acids. Germline V gene sequence: CDR1 SGHDT, CDR2 YYEEEE. Trimming removed 4 bases from V and 4 bases from J; junction bases left unmatched: 2. Clones were read by immunoSEQ multiplex PCR, and TCRdb kept only the in-frame ones, dropping some. The sample holds approximately 17,000 clones, 85% to 90% seen once. The chain links TRBV5-6 to TRBJ2-1; TRBD1 matches at 7 bases. Sequences were obtained from PBMCs. This clonotype originated in a man aged 60 to 75 with head and neck cancer. As DNA, the CDR3 is TGTGCCAGCAGCCCGACAGGGTACAATGAGCAGTTCTTC. Its translation is CASSPTGYNEQFF.